This is a list of T cell receptor beta chains from one sample in a study of OX40 agonist ivuxolimab in advanced cancers. Clones were sequenced by immunoSEQ multiplex PCR, and TCRdb holds only the in-frame ones, with some missing. Seen here are 100,000 to 120,000 clones, less than 95% observed once, and the top ten hold roughly 0.66%. Sequences were derived from CD4+ or CD8+ T cells sorted from blood, sampled in a trial of the OX40 agonist ivuxolimab. Receptors were obtained from an adult with an advanced solid tumor such as melanoma, head and neck, liver or kidney cancer. Both conserved end residues are part of each CDR3. Fields, in order: D gene, J gene, V gene, clone size, CDR3 protein, CDR3 DNA. The D gene is left open where the match is weak. Size tells how often a clone was seen (once, few, many) or the class of an expanded clone, and some rows leave it out.

d_gene: .
j_gene: TRBJ2-7
v_gene: TRBV6-5
abundance: few
CDR3aa: CASSYTRISKNEQYF
CDR3nt: TGTGCCAGCAGTTACACTCGAATATCAAAAAACGAGCAGTACTTC

d_gene: .
j_gene: TRBJ1-2
v_gene: TRBV30
abundance: .
CDR3aa: CAWSVRAYGYTF
CDR3nt: TGTGCCTGGAGTGTCAGGGCGTATGGCTACACCTTC

d_gene: TRBD2
j_gene: TRBJ2-7
v_gene: TRBV10-1
abundance: .
CDR3aa: CASSGGASGGAYEQYF
CDR3nt: TGCGCCAGCAGTGGTGGGGCTAGCGGGGGGGCCTACGAGCAGTACTTC

d_gene: .
j_gene: TRBJ1-4
v_gene: TRBV30
abundance: .
CDR3aa: CAWSAGGGGDEKLFF
CDR3nt: TGTGCCTGGAGCGCCGGAGGGGGTGGAGATGAAAAACTGTTTTTT

d_gene: .
j_gene: TRBJ1-3
v_gene: TRBV28
abundance: .
CDR3aa: CASSQDRNTIYF
CDR3nt: TGTGCCAGCAGTCAAGACAGAAACACCATATATTTT

d_gene: TRBD2
j_gene: TRBJ2-1
v_gene: TRBV5-5
abundance: .
CDR3aa: CASSQAGTRTYNEQFF
CDR3nt: TGTGCCAGCAGCCAAGCCGGGACTAGAACCTACAATGAGCAGTTCTTC

d_gene: .
j_gene: TRBJ2-1
v_gene: TRBV11-2
abundance: .
CDR3aa: CASSLGPAGRYNEQFF
CDR3nt: TGTGCCAGCAGCTTAGGCCCGGCGGGGAGGTACAATGAGCAGTTCTTC

d_gene: .
j_gene: TRBJ2-6
v_gene: TRBV2
abundance: .
CDR3aa: CARRGQRSGANVLTF
CDR3nt: TGTGCCAGGCGGGGACAGCGATCTGGGGCCAACGTCCTGACTTTC

d_gene: .
j_gene: TRBJ2-5
v_gene: TRBV7-3
abundance: .
CDR3aa: CASSLRVGVGETQYF
CDR3nt: TGTGCCAGCAGCTTACGGGTCGGGGTGGGGGAGACCCAGTACTTC

d_gene: TRBD2
j_gene: TRBJ2-5
v_gene: TRBV9
abundance: .
CDR3aa: CASSVGLAGGQETQYF
CDR3nt: TGTGCCAGCAGCGTAGGACTAGCGGGCGGACAAGAGACCCAGTACTTC

d_gene: TRBD2
j_gene: TRBJ2-7
v_gene: TRBV10-3
abundance: .
CDR3aa: CAISRLAGAGYEQYF
CDR3nt: TGTGCCATCAGTAGATTAGCGGGGGCGGGTTACGAGCAGTACTTC

d_gene: .
j_gene: TRBJ1-5
v_gene: TRBV30
abundance: .
CDR3aa: CAWSVLYSNQPQHF
CDR3nt: TGTGCCTGGAGTGTACTATATAGCAATCAGCCCCAGCATTTT

d_gene: TRBD2
j_gene: TRBJ2-1
v_gene: TRBV11-2
abundance: .
CDR3aa: CASSAAIAGGPYNEQFF
CDR3nt: TGTGCCAGCAGCGCGGCCATAGCGGGAGGGCCTTATAATGAGCAGTTCTTC

d_gene: TRBD1
j_gene: TRBJ1-2
v_gene: TRBV6-5
abundance: .
CDR3aa: CASSYEGQLKGGYTF
CDR3nt: TGTGCCAGCAGTTACGAGGGACAGCTCAAAGGGGGCTACACCTTC

d_gene: .
j_gene: TRBJ2-5
v_gene: TRBV6-5
abundance: .
CDR3aa: CASSFILGAETQYF
CDR3nt: TGTGCCAGCAGCTTTATACTAGGGGCGGAGACCCAGTACTTC

d_gene: .
j_gene: TRBJ2-3
v_gene: TRBV5-4
abundance: .
CDR3aa: CASSSRDTQYF
CDR3nt: TGTGCCAGCAGCTCCCGAGATACGCAGTATTTT

d_gene: TRBD2
j_gene: TRBJ2-3
v_gene: TRBV5-1
abundance: .
CDR3aa: CASSFYSGDLTDTQYF
CDR3nt: TGCGCCAGCAGCTTCTATAGCGGGGATCTCACAGATACGCAGTATTTT

d_gene: TRBD1
j_gene: TRBJ1-2
v_gene: TRBV19
abundance: once
CDR3aa: CASSSSSGGAYGYTF
CDR3nt: TGTGCCAGTAGTTCGAGCTCAGGGGGTGCCTATGGCTACACCTTC

d_gene: .
j_gene: TRBJ1-4
v_gene: TRBV19
abundance: few
CDR3aa: CASGADFSIAKLFF
CDR3nt: TGTGCCAGCGGGGCGGACTTTTCGATTGCAAAACTGTTTTTT

d_gene: .
j_gene: TRBJ2-7
v_gene: TRBV18
abundance: .
CDR3aa: CASSPLGPQYEQYF
CDR3nt: TGTGCCAGCTCACCCCTTGGACCGCAATACGAGCAGTACTTC

d_gene: TRBD1
j_gene: TRBJ1-2
v_gene: TRBV6-6
abundance: .
CDR3aa: CASSSRARGWNGYTF
CDR3nt: TGTGCCAGCAGTTCCAGGGCCAGGGGGTGGAATGGCTACACCTTC

d_gene: .
j_gene: TRBJ1-2
v_gene: TRBV2
abundance: few
CDR3aa: CASSVIRQEGYTF
CDR3nt: TGTGCCAGCAGCGTAATTCGTCAGGAGGGCTACACCTTC

d_gene: .
j_gene: TRBJ2-2
v_gene: TRBV15
abundance: .
CDR3aa: CATSRYRDTNTGELFF
CDR3nt: TGTGCCACCAGCAGGTACCGGGACACGAACACCGGGGAGCTGTTTTTT

d_gene: .
j_gene: TRBJ1-1
v_gene: TRBV27
abundance: .
CDR3aa: CASSLVASSSNTEAFF
CDR3nt: TGTGCCAGCAGTTTGGTAGCGAGTAGTTCGAACACTGAAGCTTTCTTT

d_gene: TRBD2
j_gene: TRBJ2-4
v_gene: TRBV30
abundance: .
CDR3aa: CACLTSGNLLAKNIQYF
CDR3nt: TGTGCCTGTCTGACTAGCGGGAACCTTTTAGCCAAAAACATTCAGTACTTC

d_gene: .
j_gene: TRBJ2-1
v_gene: TRBV5-1
abundance: .
CDR3aa: CASSSNNEQFF
CDR3nt: TGCGCCAGCAGCTCCAATAATGAGCAGTTCTTC

d_gene: .
j_gene: TRBJ2-6
v_gene: TRBV30
abundance: .
CDR3aa: CAWGGGGAGANVLTF
CDR3nt: TGTGCCTGGGGGGGCGGGGGCGCTGGGGCCAACGTCCTGACTTTC

d_gene: TRBD1
j_gene: TRBJ2-3
v_gene: TRBV9
abundance: .
CDR3aa: CASSVDRGADTQYF
CDR3nt: TGTGCCAGCAGCGTTGACAGGGGTGCAGATACGCAGTATTTT

d_gene: .
j_gene: TRBJ1-1
v_gene: TRBV5-1
abundance: .
CDR3aa: CASSLSRGNTEAFF
CDR3nt: TGCGCCAGCAGCTTGTCCCGGGGGAACACTGAAGCTTTCTTT

d_gene: TRBD2
j_gene: TRBJ2-3
v_gene: TRBV4-2
abundance: .
CDR3aa: CASSQDWSSGSNTDTQYF
CDR3nt: TGTGCCAGCAGCCAAGATTGGAGTAGCGGGAGTAACACAGATACGCAGTATTTT

d_gene: TRBD1
j_gene: TRBJ1-2
v_gene: TRBV7-2
abundance: once
CDR3aa: CASRRDSQGGYTF
CDR3nt: TGTGCCAGCAGACGGGACAGTCAAGGCGGCTACACCTTC

d_gene: .
j_gene: TRBJ2-1
v_gene: TRBV6-4
abundance: .
CDR3aa: CASSDFQGNNEQFF
CDR3nt: TGTGCCAGCAGTGACTTTCAGGGTAACAATGAGCAGTTCTTC

d_gene: .
j_gene: TRBJ1-1
v_gene: TRBV18
abundance: .
CDR3aa: CASSRNTEAFF
CDR3nt: TGTGCCAGCTCACGCAACACTGAAGCTTTCTTT

d_gene: .
j_gene: TRBJ1-3
v_gene: TRBV19
abundance: .
CDR3aa: CASSMSYESGNTIYF
CDR3nt: TGTGCCAGTAGTATGTCCTATGAGTCCGGAAACACCATATATTTT

d_gene: TRBD1
j_gene: TRBJ2-3
v_gene: TRBV11-2
abundance: .
CDR3aa: CASSFGGTGMDTQYF
CDR3nt: TGTGCCAGCAGCTTTGGCGGGACAGGGATGGATACGCAGTATTTT

d_gene: TRBD2
j_gene: TRBJ2-5
v_gene: TRBV6-1
abundance: .
CDR3aa: CASSELAGGQETQYF
CDR3nt: TGTGCCAGCAGTGAGCTAGCGGGGGGGCAAGAGACCCAGTACTTC

d_gene: .
j_gene: TRBJ2-7
v_gene: TRBV5-6
abundance: .
CDR3aa: CASSPLRVSEQYF
CDR3nt: TGTGCCAGCAGCCCGCTCAGGGTAAGCGAGCAGTACTTC

d_gene: .
j_gene: TRBJ1-2
v_gene: TRBV18
abundance: .
CDR3aa: CASSQSDSSPGYTF
CDR3nt: TGTGCCAGCTCACAATCGGACAGTTCGCCGGGCTACACCTTC